The clone carrying this TCR beta chain was seen once. CDR1 is MGHDK, CDR2 SYGVNS, per germline. The CDR3 runs to 14 residues. Trimming left V 5 bases short and J 6 bases short, with 14 bases between. This sample was included in a study of blood T cell repertoires in COVID-19. The authors' processing: Estimation of nucleated cell counts relied on the amplification of reference gene primers. The assay was immunoSEQ multiplex PCR, and TCRdb's table has in-frame clones only and misses some. From that table come the V and J calls and clone size; the DNA was used to work out D and trimming. The sample records roughly 150,000 clones, approximately 85% being singletons.

This receptor was obtained from a man aged 50 to 59 with acute or convalescent COVID-19. Sequenced: peripheral blood. The chain combines TRBV25-1 with TRBJ2-1; D might be TRBD1 (5 bases). CDR3 region: CASSYPGHLNEQFF. Written as DNA, the CDR3 is TGTGCCAGCAGTTACCCCGGACACCTCAATGAGCAGTTCTTC.